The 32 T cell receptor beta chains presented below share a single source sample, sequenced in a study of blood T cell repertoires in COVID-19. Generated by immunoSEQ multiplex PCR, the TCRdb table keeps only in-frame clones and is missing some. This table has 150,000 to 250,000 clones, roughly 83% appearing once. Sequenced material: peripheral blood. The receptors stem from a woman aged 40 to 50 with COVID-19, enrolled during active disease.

The CDR3 loop reads CASSLVHQADVPYEQYF. The CDR3 DNA is TGCGCCAGCAGCTTGGTGCATCAGGCAGATGTCCCCTACGAGCAGTACTTC. The rearrangement joins TRBV5-1 to TRBJ2-7; no reliable D call. CDR3 length equals 17 residues. Germline V CDR1 and CDR2: SGHRS, YFSETQ. V dropped 0 bases and J dropped 2 bases, with 18 bases sitting between them.

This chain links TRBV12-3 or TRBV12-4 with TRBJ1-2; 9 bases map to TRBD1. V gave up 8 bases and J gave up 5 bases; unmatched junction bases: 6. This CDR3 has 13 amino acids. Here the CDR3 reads CASQDRGSYGYTF. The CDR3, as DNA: TGTGCCAGCCAGGACAGGGGATCATATGGCTACACCTTC.

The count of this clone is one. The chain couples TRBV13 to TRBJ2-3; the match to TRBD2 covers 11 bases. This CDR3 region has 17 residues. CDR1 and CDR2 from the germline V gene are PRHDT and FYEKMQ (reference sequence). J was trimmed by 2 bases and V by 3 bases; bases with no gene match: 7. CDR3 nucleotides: TGTGCCAGCAGCTTTACTAGCGGGAGAACCCTCACAGATACGCAGTATTTT. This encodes CASSFTSGRTLTDTQYF.

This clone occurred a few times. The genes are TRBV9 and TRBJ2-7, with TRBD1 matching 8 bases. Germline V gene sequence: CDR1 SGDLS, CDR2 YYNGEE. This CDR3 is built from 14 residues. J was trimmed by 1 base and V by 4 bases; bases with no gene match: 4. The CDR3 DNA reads TGTGCCAGCAGCCCAGACAGGGGATCCTACGAGCAGTACTTC. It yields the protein CASSPDRGSYEQYF. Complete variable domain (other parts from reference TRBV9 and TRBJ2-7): DSGVTQTPKHLITATGQRVTLRCSPRSGDLSVYWYQQSLDQGLQFLIQYYNGEERAKGNILERFSAQQFPDLHSELNLSSLELGDSALYFCASSPDRGSYEQYFGPGTRLTVT.

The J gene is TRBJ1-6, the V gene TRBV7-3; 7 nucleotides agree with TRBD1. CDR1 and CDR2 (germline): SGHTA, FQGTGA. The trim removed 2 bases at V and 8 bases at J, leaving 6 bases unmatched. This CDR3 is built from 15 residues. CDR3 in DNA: TGTGCCAGCAGCTTAGGGACAGTTTCGGATTCACCCCTCCACTTT. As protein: CASSLGTVSDSPLHF.

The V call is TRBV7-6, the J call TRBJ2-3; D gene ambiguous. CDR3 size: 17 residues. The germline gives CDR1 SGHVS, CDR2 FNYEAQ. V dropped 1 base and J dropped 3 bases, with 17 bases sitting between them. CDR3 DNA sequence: TGTGCCAGCAGCTTAGTATCGCCCGCCGCGACAACAGATACGCAGTATTTT. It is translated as CASSLVSPAATTDTQYF.

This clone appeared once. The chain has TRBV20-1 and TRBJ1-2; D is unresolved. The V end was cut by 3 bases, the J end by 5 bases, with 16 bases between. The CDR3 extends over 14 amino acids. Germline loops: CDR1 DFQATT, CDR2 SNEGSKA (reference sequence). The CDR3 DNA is TGCAGTGCTAGTGCAGGCCTGGCCCTATATGGCTACACCTTC. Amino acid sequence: CSASAGLALYGYTF.

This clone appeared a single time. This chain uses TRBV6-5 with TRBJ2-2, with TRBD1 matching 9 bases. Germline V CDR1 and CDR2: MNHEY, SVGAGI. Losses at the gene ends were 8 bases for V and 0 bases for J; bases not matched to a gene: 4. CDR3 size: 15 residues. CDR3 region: CASRRTGANTGELFF. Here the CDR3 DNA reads TGTGCCAGCCGCCGGACAGGGGCGAACACCGGGGAGCTGTTTTTT.

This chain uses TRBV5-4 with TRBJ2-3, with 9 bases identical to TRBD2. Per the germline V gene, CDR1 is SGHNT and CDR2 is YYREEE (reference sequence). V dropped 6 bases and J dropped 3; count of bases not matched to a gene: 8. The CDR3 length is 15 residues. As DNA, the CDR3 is TGTGCCAGCACGGGGCGGGGGGGCGAGACAGATACGCAGTATTTT. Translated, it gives CASTGRGGETDTQYF.

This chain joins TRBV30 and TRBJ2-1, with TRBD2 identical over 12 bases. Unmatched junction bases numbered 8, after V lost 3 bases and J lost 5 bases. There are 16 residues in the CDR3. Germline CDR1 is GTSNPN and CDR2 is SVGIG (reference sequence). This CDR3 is CAWSHSRLAGDNEQFF. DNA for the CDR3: TGTGCCTGGAGCCATAGTCGACTAGCGGGAGACAATGAGCAGTTCTTC.

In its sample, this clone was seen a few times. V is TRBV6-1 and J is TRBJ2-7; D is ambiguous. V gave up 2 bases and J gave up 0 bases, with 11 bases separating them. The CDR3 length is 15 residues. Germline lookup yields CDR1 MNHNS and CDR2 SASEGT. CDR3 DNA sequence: TGTGCCAGCAGTGAATTGAGACTCTCCTCCTACGAGCAGTACTTC. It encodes CASSELRLSSYEQYF.

CDR3 in amino acids: CASRDYLGDEQFF. The CDR3 DNA follows: TGTGCCAGCAGGGACTACCTTGGGGATGAGCAGTTCTTC. The V and J genes are TRBV11-2 and TRBJ2-1, with a weak D call TRBD2 (6 bases). CDR3 length: 13 residues. V lost 6 bases and J lost 8, with 14 bases in between. Germline values: CDR1 SGHAT, CDR2 FQNNGV.

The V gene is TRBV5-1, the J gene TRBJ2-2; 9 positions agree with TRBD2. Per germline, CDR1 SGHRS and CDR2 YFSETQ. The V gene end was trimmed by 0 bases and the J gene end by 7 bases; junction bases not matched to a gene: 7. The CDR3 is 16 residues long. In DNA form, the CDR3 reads TGCGCCAGCAGCTTGGGTCGCCTAGCGGGACACGGGGAGCTGTTTTTT. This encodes CASSLGRLAGHGELFF.

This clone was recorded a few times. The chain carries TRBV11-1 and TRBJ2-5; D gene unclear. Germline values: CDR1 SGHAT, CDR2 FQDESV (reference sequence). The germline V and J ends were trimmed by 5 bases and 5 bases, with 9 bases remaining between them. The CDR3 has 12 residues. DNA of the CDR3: TGTGCCAGCAGCACCGGAGCGGAGACCCAGTACTTC. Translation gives CASSTGAETQYF. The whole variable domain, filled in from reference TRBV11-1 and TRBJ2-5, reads EAEVAQSPRYKITEKSQAVAFWCDPISGHATLYWYRQILGQGPELLVQFQDESVVDDSQLPKDRFSAERLKGVDSTLKIQPAELGDSAMYLCASSTGAETQYFGPGTRLLVL.

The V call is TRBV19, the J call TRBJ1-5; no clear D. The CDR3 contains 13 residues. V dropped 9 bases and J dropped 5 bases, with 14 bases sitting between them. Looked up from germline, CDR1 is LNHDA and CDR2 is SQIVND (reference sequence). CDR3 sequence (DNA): TGTGCCAGCACATCAGAGGGAGATCAGCCCCAGCATTTT. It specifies CASTSEGDQPQHF.

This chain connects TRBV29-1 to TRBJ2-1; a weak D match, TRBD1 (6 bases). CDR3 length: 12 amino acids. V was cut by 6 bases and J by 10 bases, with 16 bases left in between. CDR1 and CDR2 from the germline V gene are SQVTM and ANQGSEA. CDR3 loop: CSVRDTREEQFF. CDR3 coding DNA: TGCAGCGTCCGGGACACTAGGGAAGAGCAGTTCTTC.

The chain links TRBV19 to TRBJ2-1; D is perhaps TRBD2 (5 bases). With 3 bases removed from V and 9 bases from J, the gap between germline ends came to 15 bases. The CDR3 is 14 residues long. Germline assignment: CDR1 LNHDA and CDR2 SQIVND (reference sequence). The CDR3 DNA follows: TGTGCCAGTAGTATTTTCGGGAAGAACGGTGAGCAGTTCTTC. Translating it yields CASSIFGKNGEQFF.

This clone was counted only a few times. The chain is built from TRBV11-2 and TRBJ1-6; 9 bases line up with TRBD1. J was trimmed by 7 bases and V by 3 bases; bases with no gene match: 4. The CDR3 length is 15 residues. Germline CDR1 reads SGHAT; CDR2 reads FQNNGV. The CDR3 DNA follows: TGTGCCAGCAGCTTCACAGGGGGCGAAAATTCACCCCTCCACTTT. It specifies CASSFTGGENSPLHF. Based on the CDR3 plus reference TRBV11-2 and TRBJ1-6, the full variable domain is EAGVAQSPRYKIIEKRQSVAFWCNPISGHATLYWYQQILGQGPKLLIQFQNNGVVDDSQLPKDRFSAERLKGVDSTLKIQPAKLEDSAVYLCASSFTGGENSPLHFGNGTRLTVT.

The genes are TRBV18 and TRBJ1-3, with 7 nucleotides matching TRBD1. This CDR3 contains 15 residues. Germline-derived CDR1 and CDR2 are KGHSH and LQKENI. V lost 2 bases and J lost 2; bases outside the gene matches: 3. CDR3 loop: CASSPRGGPGNTIYF. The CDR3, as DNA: TGTGCCAGCTCACCAAGAGGGGGCCCTGGAAACACCATATATTTT.

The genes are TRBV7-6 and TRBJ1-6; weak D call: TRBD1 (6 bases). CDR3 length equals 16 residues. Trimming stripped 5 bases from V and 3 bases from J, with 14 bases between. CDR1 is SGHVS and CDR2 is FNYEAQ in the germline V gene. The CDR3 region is CASSTGGGLYNSPLHF. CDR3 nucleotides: TGTGCCAGCAGCACAGGCGGGGGCCTCTATAATTCACCCCTCCACTTT.

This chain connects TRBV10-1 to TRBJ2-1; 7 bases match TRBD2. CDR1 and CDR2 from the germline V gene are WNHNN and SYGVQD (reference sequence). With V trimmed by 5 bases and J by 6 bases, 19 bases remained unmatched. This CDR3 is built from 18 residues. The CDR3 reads CASSPSAGDPGRRNEQFF. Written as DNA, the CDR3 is TGCGCCAGCAGTCCGAGCGCGGGGGACCCAGGGCGACGCAATGAGCAGTTCTTC.

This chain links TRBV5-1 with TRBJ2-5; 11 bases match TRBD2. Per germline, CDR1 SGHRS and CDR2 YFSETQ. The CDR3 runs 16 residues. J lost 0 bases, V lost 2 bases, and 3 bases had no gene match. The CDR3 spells CASSFGTSGYQETQYF. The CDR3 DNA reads TGCGCCAGCAGCTTCGGGACTAGCGGATACCAAGAGACCCAGTACTTC.

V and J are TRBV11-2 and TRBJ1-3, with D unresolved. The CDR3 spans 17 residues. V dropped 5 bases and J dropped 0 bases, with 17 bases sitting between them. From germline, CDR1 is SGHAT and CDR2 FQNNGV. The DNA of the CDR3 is TGTGCCAGCAGCCCATTTCCCGGGTTTTACTCTGGAAACACCATATATTTT. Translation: CASSPFPGFYSGNTIYF.

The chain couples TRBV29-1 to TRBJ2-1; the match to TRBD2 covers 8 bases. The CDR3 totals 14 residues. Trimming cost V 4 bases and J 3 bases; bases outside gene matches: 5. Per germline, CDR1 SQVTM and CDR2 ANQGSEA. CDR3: CSVGTSGLYNEQFF. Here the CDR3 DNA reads TGCAGCGTTGGTACTAGCGGACTCTACAATGAGCAGTTCTTC.

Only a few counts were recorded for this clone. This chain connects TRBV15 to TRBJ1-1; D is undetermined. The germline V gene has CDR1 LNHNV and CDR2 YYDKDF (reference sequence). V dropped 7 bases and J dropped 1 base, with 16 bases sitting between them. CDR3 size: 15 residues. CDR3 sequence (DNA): TGTGCCACCATCCAGACTTTTAGTGGGAACACTGAAGCTTTCTTT. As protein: CATIQTFSGNTEAFF. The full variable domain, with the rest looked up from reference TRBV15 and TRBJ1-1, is DAMVIQNPRYQVTQFGKPVTLSCSQTLNHNVMYWYQQKSSQAPKLLFHYYDKDFNNEADTPDNFQSRRPNTSFCFLDIRSPGLGDTAMYLCATIQTFSGNTEAFFGQGTRLTVV.

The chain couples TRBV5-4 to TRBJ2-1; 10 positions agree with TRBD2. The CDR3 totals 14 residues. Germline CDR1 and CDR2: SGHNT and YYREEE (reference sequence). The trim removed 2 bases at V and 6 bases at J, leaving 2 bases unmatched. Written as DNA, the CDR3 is TGTGCCAGCAGCTTAGCGGGGGGGCTCAATGAGCAGTTCTTC. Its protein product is CASSLAGGLNEQFF.

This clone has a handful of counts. The CDR3 is CASRSDRGGQPQHF. CDR3 DNA: TGTGCCAGCAGGTCCGACAGGGGCGGTCAGCCCCAGCATTTT. The genes are TRBV2 and TRBJ1-5; 8 positions agree with TRBD1. In germline, CDR1 is SNHLY, CDR2 FYNNEI. The CDR3 covers 14 residues. Trimming removed 6 bases from V and 6 bases from J; junction bases left unmatched: 7.

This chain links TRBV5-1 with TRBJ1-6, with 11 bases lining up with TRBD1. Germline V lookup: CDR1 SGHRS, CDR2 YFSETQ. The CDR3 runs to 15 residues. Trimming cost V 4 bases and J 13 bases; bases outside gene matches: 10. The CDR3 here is CASSVKDRGLSPLHF. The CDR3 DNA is TGCGCCAGCAGCGTGAAGGACAGGGGGCTTTCGCCCCTCCACTTT.

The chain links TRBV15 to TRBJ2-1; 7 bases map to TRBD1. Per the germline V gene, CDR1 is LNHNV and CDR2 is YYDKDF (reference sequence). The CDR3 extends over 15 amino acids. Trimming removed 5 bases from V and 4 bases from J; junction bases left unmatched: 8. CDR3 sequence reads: CATSAPGTVYNEQFF. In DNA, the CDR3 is TGTGCCACCAGCGCCCCCGGGACAGTGTACAATGAGCAGTTCTTC.

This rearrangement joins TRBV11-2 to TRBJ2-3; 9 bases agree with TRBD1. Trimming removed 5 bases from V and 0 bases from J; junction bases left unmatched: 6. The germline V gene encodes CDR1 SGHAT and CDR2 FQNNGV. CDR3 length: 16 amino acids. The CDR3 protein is CASSPLTGGSTDTQYF. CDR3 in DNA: TGTGCCAGCAGCCCACTGACAGGGGGAAGCACAGATACGCAGTATTTT.

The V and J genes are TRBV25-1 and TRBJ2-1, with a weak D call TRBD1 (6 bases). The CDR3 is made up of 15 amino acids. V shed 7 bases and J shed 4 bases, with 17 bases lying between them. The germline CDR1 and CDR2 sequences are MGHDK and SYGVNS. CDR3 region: CASMTSGHLYNEQFF. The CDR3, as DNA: TGTGCCAGCATGACATCGGGACACCTTTACAATGAGCAGTTCTTC.

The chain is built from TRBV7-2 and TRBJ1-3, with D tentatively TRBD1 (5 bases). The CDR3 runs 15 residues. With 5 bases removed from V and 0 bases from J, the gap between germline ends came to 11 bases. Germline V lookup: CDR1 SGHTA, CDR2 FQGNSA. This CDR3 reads CASSPDSLSGNTIYF. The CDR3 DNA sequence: TGTGCCAGCAGCCCCGACAGCCTCTCTGGAAACACCATATATTTT.